These T cell receptor beta chains were read from a single sample in a study of chemoradiotherapy in HPV16-positive cancers. Measured with immunoSEQ multiplex PCR; TCRdb has only the in-frame clones, and not every one. The sample shows around 30,000 clones, roughly 90% of them seen only once. Sequenced material: blood, taken from a patient who underwent chemoradiotherapy. The source of these receptors is a human donor with HPV-associated anogenital cancer. CDR3s include the opening cysteine and the closing phenylalanine or tryptophan. Each record gives: clone size, V gene, J gene, CDR3 protein. Only some rows state a clone size, as once, few, many or a class for expanded clones.

-	TRBV11-2	TRBJ2-4	CASSLALAGGQSIQYF
-	TRBV5-1	TRBJ2-4	CASSSRGSKNIQYF
-	TRBV19	TRBJ1-1	CASARLPMNTEAFF
-	TRBV19	TRBJ1-1	CASSLRDSMNTEAFF
once	TRBV18	TRBJ1-5	CASSPRRTVGNQPQHF
-	TRBV5-4	TRBJ1-1	CASSSLRPDEYMSREQEAFF
once	TRBV5-1	TRBJ2-7	CASSLGEQGYEQYF
-	TRBV5-1	TRBJ2-3	CASSLKGGLSSDTQYF
-	TRBV11-2	TRBJ1-4	CASSPWDSNEKLFF
-	TRBV7-2	TRBJ2-1	CASSLPRTGGNEQFF
-	TRBV19	TRBJ1-2	CASSYSQGGDSYGYTF
-	TRBV9	TRBJ2-5	CASSVRQGVGTQYF
-	TRBV7-7	TRBJ2-5	CASSQGLGVTQYF
-	TRBV5-1	TRBJ1-2	CASSSPPGQPNYGYTF